A single sample is the source of the 12 T cell receptor beta chains below, sequenced in a study of cytomegalovirus exposure and HLA in healthy donors. Only in-frame clones appear in the TCRdb table, and some are missing; sequencing was by immunoSEQ multiplex PCR. This table has roughly 240,000 clones, approximately 87% appearing once. Material for sequencing was PBMCs. The receptor source for this set is a man aged 18 to 30 in good health and CMV-seronegative.

The J gene is TRBJ2-7, the V gene TRBV7-6; possible D gene TRBD1, 6 bases. With 2 bases removed from V and 6 bases from J, the gap between germline ends came to 17 bases. The CDR3 totals 15 residues. Germline CDR1 is SGHVS and CDR2 is FNYEAQ. Here the CDR3 reads CASSLRPGTFTEQYF. CDR3 in DNA: TGTGCCAGCAGCTTACGTCCCGGGACATTTACCGAGCAGTACTTC. Together with reference TRBV7-6 and TRBJ2-7, the CDR3 gives the full variable domain: GAGVSQSPRYKVTKRGQDVALRCDPISGHVSLYWYRQALGQGPEFLTYFNYEAQQDKSGLPNDRFSAERPEGSISTLTIQRTEQRDSAMYRCASSLRPGTFTEQYFGPGTRLTVT.

This chain joins TRBV29-1 and TRBJ1-5; D unresolved. CDR1 SQVTM and CDR2 ANQGSEA come from the germline V gene. The V and J ends lost 8 bases and 0 bases respectively, with 14 bases between them. The CDR3 loop spans 14 amino acids. This CDR3 is CSLRTVYSNQPQHF. For the CDR3, the DNA is TGCAGCCTGAGAACAGTTTATAGCAATCAGCCCCAGCATTTT. The full variable domain, in which reference TRBV29-1 and TRBJ1-5 provide the parts outside the CDR3, is SAVISQKPSRDICQRGTSLTIQCQVDSQVTMMFWYRQQPGQSLTLIATANQGSEATYESGFVIDKFPISRPNLTFSTLTVSNMSPEDSSIYLCSLRTVYSNQPQHFGDGTRLSIL.

The chain recombines TRBV5-1 with TRBJ1-1; 9 nucleotides align to TRBD1. The germline V gene encodes CDR1 SGHRS and CDR2 YFSETQ. The CDR3 is 14 amino acids. V lost 0 bases, J lost 12 bases, and 9 bases stayed unmatched. DNA for the CDR3: TGCGCCAGCAGCTTGGGGAACTGGGACAGGGTTACTTTCTTT. This codes for CASSLGNWDRVTFF.

The V and J genes are TRBV15 and TRBJ2-1, with 8 nucleotides matching TRBD1. The length of the CDR3 is 14 residues. CDR1 is LNHNV and CDR2 is YYDKDF in the germline V gene (reference sequence). Trimming took 3 bases from V and 3 from J; bases not matched to a gene: 1. The CDR3 spells CATSSTGGYNEQFF. As DNA, the CDR3 is TGTGCCACCAGCAGTACAGGGGGCTACAATGAGCAGTTCTTC.

This rearrangement joins TRBV9 to TRBJ2-5, with no clear D. This CDR3 is built from 13 residues. CDR1 is SGDLS, CDR2 YYNGEE, per germline. V was pared by 2 bases and J by 0 bases, with 5 bases between. The CDR3 here is CASSVSDQETQYF. The CDR3 DNA follows: TGTGCCAGCAGCGTGTCCGACCAAGAGACCCAGTACTTC.

The chain employs TRBV27 and TRBJ2-2; TRBD2 matches at 9 bases. CDR3 length: 15 residues. V lost 6 bases and J lost 6; bases outside the gene matches: 8. In germline, CDR1 is MNHEY, CDR2 SMNVEV (reference sequence). In nucleotides, the CDR3 is TGTGCCAGCAGGGACTTAGCGGGGGTCCCCGGGGAGCTGTTTTTT. Encoded protein: CASRDLAGVPGELFF.

The chain uses TRBV9 and TRBJ2-5, with TRBD2 as a possible D gene (5 bases). This CDR3 has 14 amino acids. Trimming took off 1 base at V and 1 base at J, with 8 bases between the two ends. Germline CDR1 is SGDLS and CDR2 is YYNGEE. DNA of the CDR3: TGTGCCAGCAGCGTACAGAGCGGCCAAGAGACCCAGTACTTC. The encoded protein is CASSVQSGQETQYF.

The V call is TRBV28, the J call TRBJ2-7, with D possibly being TRBD1 (5 bases). Trimming cost V 6 bases and J 6 bases, with 15 bases left between them. Germline loops: CDR1 MDHEN, CDR2 SYDVKM. The CDR3 has 13 amino acids. The CDR3 coding sequence is TGTGCCAGCAGGAAGGCAAGAAGGGGCGAGCAGTACTTC. It is translated as CASRKARRGEQYF.

The rearrangement links TRBV28 to TRBJ1-1, with 10 bases aligning to TRBD1. The CDR3 is 14 residues long. Germline CDR1 reads MDHEN; CDR2 reads SYDVKM. Germline trimming cut 5 bases from V and 4 bases from J; bases unmatched to any gene: 4. This CDR3 is CASSPGTGVTEAFF. The CDR3 DNA reads TGTGCCAGCAGTCCAGGGACAGGGGTCACTGAAGCTTTCTTT. The full variable domain, rest sourced from reference TRBV28 and TRBJ1-1, is DVKVTQSSRYLVKRTGEKVFLECVQDMDHENMFWYRQDPGLGLRLIYFSYDVKMKEKGDIPEGYSVSREKKERFSLILESASTNQTSMYLCASSPGTGVTEAFFGQGTRLTVV.

The chain has TRBV10-3 and TRBJ2-1; 14 positions match TRBD2. The CDR3 runs 17 residues. The germline CDR1 and CDR2 sequences are ENHRY and SYGVKD. V was pared by 4 bases and J by 5 bases, with 7 bases of the junction left unmatched. The CDR3 DNA reads as TGTGCCATCAGTGGGGGACTAGCGGGAGTAGAGAACAATGAGCAGTTCTTC. Protein sequence: CAISGGLAGVENNEQFF.

This chain uses TRBV4-3 with TRBJ1-2; possible D gene TRBD1, 6 bases. Trimming took off 0 bases at V and 4 bases at J, with 12 bases between the two ends. The germline V gene has CDR1 LGHNA and CDR2 YSLEER. This CDR3 region has 15 residues. The CDR3 DNA follows: TGCGCCAGCAGCCAAGACAAACAGGGTAGCTATGGCTACACCTTC. Translating it yields CASSQDKQGSYGYTF.

The chain recombines TRBV7-2 with TRBJ1-5; 10 bases map to TRBD1. Losses at the gene ends were 4 bases for V and 3 bases for J; bases not matched to a gene: 3. Per the germline V gene, CDR1 is SGHTA and CDR2 is FQGNSA. CDR3 length: 15 residues. The chain's CDR3 is CASSWGTGVNQPQHF. The CDR3 nucleotides read TGTGCCAGCAGCTGGGGGACAGGGGTCAATCAGCCCCAGCATTTT.